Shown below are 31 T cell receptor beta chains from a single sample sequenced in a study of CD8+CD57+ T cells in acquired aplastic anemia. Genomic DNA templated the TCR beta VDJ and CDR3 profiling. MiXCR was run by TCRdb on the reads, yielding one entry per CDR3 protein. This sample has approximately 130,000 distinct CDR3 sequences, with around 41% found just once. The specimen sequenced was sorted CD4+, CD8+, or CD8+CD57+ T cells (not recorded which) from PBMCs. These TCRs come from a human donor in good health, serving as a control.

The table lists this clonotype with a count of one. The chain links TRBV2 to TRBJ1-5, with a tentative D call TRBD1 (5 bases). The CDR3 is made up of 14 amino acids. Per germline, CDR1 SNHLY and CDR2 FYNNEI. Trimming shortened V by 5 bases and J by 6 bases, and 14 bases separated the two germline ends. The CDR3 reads CASSNWQGPQPQHF. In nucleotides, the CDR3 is TGTGCCAGCAGTAATTGGCAGGGTCCTCAGCCCCAGCATTTT.

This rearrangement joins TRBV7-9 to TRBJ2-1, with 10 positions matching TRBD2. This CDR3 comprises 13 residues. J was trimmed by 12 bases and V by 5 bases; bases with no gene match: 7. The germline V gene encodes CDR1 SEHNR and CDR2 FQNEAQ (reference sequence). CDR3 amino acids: CASSATSGPRQFF. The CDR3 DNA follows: TGTGCCAGCAGCGCGACTAGCGGGCCAAGGCAGTTCTTC. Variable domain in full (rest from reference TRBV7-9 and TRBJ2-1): DTGVSQNPRHKITKRGQNVTFRCDPISEHNRLYWYRQTLGQGPEFLTYFQNEAQLEKSRLLSDRFSAERPKGSFSTLEIQRTEQGDSAMYLCASSATSGPRQFFGPGTRLTVL.

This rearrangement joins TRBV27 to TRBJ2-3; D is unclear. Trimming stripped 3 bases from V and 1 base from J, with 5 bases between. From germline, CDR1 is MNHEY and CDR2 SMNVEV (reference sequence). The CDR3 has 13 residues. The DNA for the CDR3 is TGTGCCAGCAGTTTTACTCGCACAGATACGCAGTATTTT. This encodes CASSFTRTDTQYF.

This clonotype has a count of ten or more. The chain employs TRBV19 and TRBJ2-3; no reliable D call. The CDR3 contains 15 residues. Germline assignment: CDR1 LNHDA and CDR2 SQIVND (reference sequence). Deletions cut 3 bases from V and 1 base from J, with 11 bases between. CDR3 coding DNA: TGTGCCAGTAGTATCGACGGTGGGGGCACAGATACGCAGTATTTT. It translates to CASSIDGGGTDTQYF.

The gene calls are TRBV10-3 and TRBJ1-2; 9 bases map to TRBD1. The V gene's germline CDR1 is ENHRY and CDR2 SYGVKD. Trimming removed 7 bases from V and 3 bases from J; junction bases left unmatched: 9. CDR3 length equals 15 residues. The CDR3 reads CAINRPGQGDYGYTF. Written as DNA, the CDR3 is TGTGCCATCAACAGACCGGGACAGGGAGACTATGGCTACACCTTC.

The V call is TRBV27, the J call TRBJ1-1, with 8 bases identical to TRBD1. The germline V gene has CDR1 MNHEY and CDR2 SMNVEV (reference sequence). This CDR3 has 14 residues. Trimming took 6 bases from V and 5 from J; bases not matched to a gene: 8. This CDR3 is CASSPGQGATEAFF. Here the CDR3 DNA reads TGTGCCAGCAGCCCAGGTCAGGGGGCGACTGAAGCTTTCTTT.

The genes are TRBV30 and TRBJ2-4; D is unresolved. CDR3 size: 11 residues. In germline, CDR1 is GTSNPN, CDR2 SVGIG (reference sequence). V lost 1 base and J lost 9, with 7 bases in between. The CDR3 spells CAWSGQTIQYF. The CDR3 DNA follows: TGTGCCTGGAGTGGTCAGACCATTCAGTACTTC.

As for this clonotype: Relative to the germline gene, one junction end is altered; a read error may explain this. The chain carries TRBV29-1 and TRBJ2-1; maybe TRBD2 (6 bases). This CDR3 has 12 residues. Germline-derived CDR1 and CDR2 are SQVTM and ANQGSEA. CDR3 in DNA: TGCAGCGTCCCGGGACTCCGAAATGAGCAGCTCTTC. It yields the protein CSVPGLRNEQLF.

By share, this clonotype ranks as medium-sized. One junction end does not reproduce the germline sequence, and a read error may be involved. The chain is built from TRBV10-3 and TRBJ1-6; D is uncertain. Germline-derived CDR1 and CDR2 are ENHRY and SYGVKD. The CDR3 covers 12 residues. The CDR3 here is CAIGEGYSPLHF. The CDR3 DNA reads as TGTGCCATCGGGGAGGGTTATTCTCCCCTCCACTTT.

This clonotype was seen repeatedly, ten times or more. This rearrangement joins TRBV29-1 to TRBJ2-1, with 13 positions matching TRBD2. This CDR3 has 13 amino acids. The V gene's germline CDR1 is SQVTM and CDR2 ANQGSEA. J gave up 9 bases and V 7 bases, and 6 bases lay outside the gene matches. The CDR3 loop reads CSAGTSGVTEQFF. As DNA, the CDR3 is TGCAGCGCAGGGACTAGCGGGGTCACTGAGCAGTTCTTC.

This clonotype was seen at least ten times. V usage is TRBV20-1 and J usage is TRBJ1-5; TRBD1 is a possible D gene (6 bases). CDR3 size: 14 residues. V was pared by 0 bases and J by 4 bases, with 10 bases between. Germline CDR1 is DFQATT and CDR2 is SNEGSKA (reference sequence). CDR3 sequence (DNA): TGCAGTGCTAGAGAGGGAACAGGGAATCAGCCCCAGCATTTT. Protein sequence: CSAREGTGNQPQHF.

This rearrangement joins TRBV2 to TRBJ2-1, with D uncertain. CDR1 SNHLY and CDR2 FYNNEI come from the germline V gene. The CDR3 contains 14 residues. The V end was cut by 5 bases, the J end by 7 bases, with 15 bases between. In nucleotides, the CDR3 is TGTGCCAGCAGTAGGCCATGGGCCTCAAATGAGCAGTTCTTC. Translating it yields CASSRPWASNEQFF.

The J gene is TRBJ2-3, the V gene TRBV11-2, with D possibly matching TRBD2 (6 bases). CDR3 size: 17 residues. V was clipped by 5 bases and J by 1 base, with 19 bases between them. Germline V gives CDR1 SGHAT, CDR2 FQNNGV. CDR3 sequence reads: CASSTGAPGLGTDTQYF. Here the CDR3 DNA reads TGTGCCAGCAGCACCGGAGCTCCGGGACTTGGCACAGATACGCAGTATTTT.

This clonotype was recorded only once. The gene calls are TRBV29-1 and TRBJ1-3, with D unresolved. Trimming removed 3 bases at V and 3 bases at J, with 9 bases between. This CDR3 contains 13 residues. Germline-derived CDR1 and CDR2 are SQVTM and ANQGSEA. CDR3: CSVEASGGNTIYF. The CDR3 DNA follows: TGCAGCGTTGAGGCCAGCGGTGGAAACACCATATATTTT.

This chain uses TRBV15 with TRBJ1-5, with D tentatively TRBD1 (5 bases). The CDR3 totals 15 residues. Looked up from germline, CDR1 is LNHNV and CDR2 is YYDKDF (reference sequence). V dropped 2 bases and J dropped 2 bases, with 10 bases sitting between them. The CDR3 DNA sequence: TGTGCCACCAGCAGACTACTCAGGGGCAATCAGCCCCAGCATTTT. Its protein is CATSRLLRGNQPQHF.

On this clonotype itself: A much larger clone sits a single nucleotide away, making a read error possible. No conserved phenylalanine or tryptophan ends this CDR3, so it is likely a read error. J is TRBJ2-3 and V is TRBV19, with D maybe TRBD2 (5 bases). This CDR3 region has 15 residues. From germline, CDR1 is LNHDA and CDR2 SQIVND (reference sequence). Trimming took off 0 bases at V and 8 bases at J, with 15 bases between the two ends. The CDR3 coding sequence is TGTGCCAGTAGTATAGATCTGCGGGTTCACGGTACGCAGTATGTT. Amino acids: CASSIDLRVHGTQYV.

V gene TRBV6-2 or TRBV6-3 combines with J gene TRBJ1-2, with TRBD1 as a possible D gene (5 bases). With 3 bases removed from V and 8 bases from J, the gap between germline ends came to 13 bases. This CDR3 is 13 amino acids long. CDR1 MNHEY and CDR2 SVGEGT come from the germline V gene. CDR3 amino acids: CASSYDGARGYTF. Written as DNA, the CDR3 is TGTGCCAGCAGTTATGATGGGGCTCGCGGCTACACCTTC.

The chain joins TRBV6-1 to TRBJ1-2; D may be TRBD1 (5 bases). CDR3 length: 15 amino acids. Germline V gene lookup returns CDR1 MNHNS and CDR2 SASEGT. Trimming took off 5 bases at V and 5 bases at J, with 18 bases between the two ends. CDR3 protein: CASSIPGAQRYGYTF. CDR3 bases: TGTGCCAGCAGTATCCCTGGGGCCCAACGGTATGGCTACACCTTC.

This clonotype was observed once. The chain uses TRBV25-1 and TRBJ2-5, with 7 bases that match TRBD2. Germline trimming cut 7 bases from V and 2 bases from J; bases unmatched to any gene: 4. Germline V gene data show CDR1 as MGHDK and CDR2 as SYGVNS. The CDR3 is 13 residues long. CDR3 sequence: CASNGLDQETQYF. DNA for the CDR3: TGTGCCAGCAATGGACTAGATCAAGAGACCCAGTACTTC.

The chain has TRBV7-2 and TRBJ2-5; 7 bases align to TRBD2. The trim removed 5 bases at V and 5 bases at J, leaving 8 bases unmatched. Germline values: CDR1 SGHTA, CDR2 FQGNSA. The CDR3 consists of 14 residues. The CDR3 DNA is TGTGCCAGCAGCATCACCCTGGGGGGGGAGACCCAGTACTTC. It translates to CASSITLGGETQYF.

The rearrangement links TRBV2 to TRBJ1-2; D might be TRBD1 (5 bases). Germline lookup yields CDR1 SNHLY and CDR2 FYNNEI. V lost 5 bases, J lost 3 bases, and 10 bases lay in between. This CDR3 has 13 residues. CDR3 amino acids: CASSFDSHYGYTF. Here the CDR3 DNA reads TGTGCCAGCAGTTTTGACAGCCACTATGGCTACACCTTC.

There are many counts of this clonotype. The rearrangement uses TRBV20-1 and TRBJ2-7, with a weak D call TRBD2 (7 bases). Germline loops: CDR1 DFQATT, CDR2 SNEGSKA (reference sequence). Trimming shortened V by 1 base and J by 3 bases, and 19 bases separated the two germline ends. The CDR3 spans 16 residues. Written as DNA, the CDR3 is TGCAGTGCTAGAGGGGTTAGCGTGGGGGGGCTCTACGAGCAGTACTTC. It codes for CSARGVSVGGLYEQYF.

The CDR3 DNA is TGCGCCAGCAGCCAAGTATCCGGGACTGGCGCTGAAGCTTTCTTT. Its translation: CASSQVSGTGAEAFF. The chain uses TRBV4-1 and TRBJ1-1; D is possibly TRBD1 (5 bases). Germline values: CDR1 MGHRA, CDR2 YSYEKL. This CDR3 has 15 amino acids. V was trimmed by 1 base and J by 6 bases, leaving 15 bases between them.

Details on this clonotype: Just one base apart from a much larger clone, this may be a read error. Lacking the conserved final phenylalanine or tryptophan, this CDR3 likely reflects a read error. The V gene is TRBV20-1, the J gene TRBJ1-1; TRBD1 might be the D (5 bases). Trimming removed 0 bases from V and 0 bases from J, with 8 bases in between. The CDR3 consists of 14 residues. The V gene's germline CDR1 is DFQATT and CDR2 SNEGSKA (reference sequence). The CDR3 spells CSAREGRLNTEAFY. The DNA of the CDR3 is TGCAGTGCTAGAGAGGGACGGCTGAACACTGAAGCTTTCTAT.

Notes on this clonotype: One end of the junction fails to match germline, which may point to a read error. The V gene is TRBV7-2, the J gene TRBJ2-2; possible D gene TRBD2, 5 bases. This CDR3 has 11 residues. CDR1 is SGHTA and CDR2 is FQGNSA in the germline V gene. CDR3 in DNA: TGTGCCAGCACTGGGCACCGGGGAGCTGTTTTT. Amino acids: CASTGHRGAVF. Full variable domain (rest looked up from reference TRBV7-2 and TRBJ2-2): GAGVSQSPSNKVTEKGKDVELRCDPISGHTALYWYRQSLGQGLEFLIYFQGNSAPDKSGLPSDRFSAERTGGSVSTLTIQRTQQEDSAVYLCASTGHRGAVFGEGSRLTVL.

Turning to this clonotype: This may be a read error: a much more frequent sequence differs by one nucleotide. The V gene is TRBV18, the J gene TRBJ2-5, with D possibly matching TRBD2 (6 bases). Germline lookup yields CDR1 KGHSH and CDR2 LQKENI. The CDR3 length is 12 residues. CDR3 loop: CASAGRQETLYF. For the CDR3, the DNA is TGTGCCAGCGCGGGGAGGCAAGAGACCCTGTACTTC.

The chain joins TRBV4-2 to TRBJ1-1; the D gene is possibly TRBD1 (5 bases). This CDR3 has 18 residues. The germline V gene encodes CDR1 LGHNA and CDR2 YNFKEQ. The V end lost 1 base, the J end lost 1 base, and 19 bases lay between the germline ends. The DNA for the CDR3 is TGTGCCAGCAGCCAAGGAAGCGGCCAGGGCGGAAGGAACACTGAAGCTTTCTTT. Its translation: CASSQGSGQGGRNTEAFF.

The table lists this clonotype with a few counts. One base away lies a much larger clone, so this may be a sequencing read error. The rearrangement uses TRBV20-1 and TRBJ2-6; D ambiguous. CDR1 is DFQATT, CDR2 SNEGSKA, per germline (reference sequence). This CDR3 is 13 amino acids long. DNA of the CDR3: TGCGGTGCTAGAGTTGTTGGGGCCAACGTCCTGACTTTC. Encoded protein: CGARVVGANVLTF.

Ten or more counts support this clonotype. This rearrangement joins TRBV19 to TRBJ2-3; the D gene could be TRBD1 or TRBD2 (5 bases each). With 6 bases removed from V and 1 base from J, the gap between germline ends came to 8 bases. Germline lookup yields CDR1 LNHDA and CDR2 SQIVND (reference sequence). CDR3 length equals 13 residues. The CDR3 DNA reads TGTGCCAGTAGGCGAGGGGGCACAGATACGCAGTATTTT. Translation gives CASRRGGTDTQYF.

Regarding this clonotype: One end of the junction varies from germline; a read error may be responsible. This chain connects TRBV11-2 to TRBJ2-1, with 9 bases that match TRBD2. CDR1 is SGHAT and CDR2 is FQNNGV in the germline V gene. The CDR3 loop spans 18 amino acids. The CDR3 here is CASSFLAGAQSSYNEQLF. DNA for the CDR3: TGTGCCAGCAGCTTCTTAGCGGGGGCCCAAAGCTCCTACAATGAGCAGCTCTTC.

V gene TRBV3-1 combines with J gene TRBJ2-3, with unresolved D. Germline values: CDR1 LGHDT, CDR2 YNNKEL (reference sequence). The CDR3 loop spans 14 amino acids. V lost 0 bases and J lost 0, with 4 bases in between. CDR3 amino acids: CASSQDASTDTQYF. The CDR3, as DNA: TGTGCCAGCAGCCAAGATGCGAGCACAGATACGCAGTATTTT.